This TCR beta chain was found in a study of neurological immune-mediated disorders. The study's findings and limits: No CDR3 amino acid sequences were shared by expanded clones across subjects, suggesting private repertoires in all groups.

This clonotype appeared a few times. Its antigen is not known. Via MiXCR, TCRdb re-called the 5' RACE reads, giving one row per CDR3 protein. The data contain approximately 37,000 distinct CDR3 sequences, 12% to 15% of them singletons. CDR3 length: 17 residues. The germline CDR1 and CDR2 sequences are SNHLY and FYNNEI. V lost 6 bases to trimming and J lost 2 bases; unmatched junction nucleotides: 5. Material: PBMCs. V and J are TRBV2 and TRBJ2-6; 12 nucleotides agree with TRBD1. This sequence originates from a woman in her forties or fifties with HTLV-1-associated myelopathy (HAM/TSP). CDR3 nucleotides: TGTGCCAGCAGGGCGGGACAGGGGGCAGCTGGGGCCAACGTCCTGACTTTC. As protein: CASRAGQGAAGANVLTF.